This record concerns one TCR beta chain sequence. What it binds is unknown. This entry belongs to a study of cytotoxic CD8 clonotypes in ibrutinib-treated CLL. Study results and limitations: Clonality increased at ibrutinib response and stayed stable in sustained remission. At progression, however, it fell back toward baseline. Baseline clonality exceeded age-matched healthy donors and tracked circulating CD8+ T-cell counts.

Target depth was 1 in 200,000 to 1 in 1 million T cells, about 10x per clonotype. The assay was immunoSEQ multiplex PCR, and TCRdb's table has in-frame clones only and misses some. The profile shows 160,000 or so clones, 88% of them singletons. The J segment lost 5 bases and the V segment lost 2 bases, leaving 3 bases of the junction unmatched. The CDR3 covers 16 residues. Germline lookup yields CDR1 MNHNS and CDR2 SASEGT. V and J are TRBV6-1 and TRBJ2-1; 13 nucleotides line up with TRBD2. The sample in question was PBMCs, obtained at disease progression, from a patient treated with ibrutinib. The clonotype was recovered from a human donor with chronic lymphocytic leukemia. CDR3 coding DNA: TGTGCCAGCAGTGAAAGGGGGACTAGCGGGAACAATGAGCAGTTCTTC. Protein product: CASSERGTSGNNEQFF.